The clone carrying this T cell receptor beta chain has just a few counts. The data were produced by immunoSEQ multiplex PCR, yet TCRdb's version contains in-frame clones alone and is incomplete. The sample consists of over 45,000 clones, 85% to 90% of them appearing once. Trimming cost V 4 bases and J 7 bases, with 15 bases left between them. This CDR3 contains 13 residues. CDR1 is SGHDT and CDR2 is YYEEEE in the germline V gene. The sample comes from a study of OX40 agonist ivuxolimab in advanced cancers. The rearrangement links TRBV5-6 to TRBJ2-7, with D perhaps given as TRBD1 or TRBD2 (6 bases each). The clonotype was recovered from an adult with an advanced solid tumor such as melanoma, head and neck, liver or kidney cancer. Source: CD4+ or CD8+ T cells sorted from blood, taken in a trial of the OX40 agonist ivuxolimab. The CDR3 DNA reads TGTGCCAGCAGCCAGGGGACTCTCTGGGAGCAGTACTTC. It specifies CASSQGTLWEQYF.